This TCR beta chain comes out of a study of CD8 T cells in ankylosing spondylitis. Study findings and constraints: A TCR beta motif of about eight highly homologous variants appeared characteristic of ankylosing spondylitis blood.

About this clonotype: Antigen specificity is unknown.

The V and J ends lost 6 bases and 6 bases, in that order; junction bases with no gene match: 10. CDR1 is DFQATT, CDR2 SNEGSKA, per germline (reference sequence). The CDR3 totals 13 residues. Molecular-barcoded quantitative 5'-RACE produced these TCR beta libraries. TCRdb processed the 5' RACE reads anew with MiXCR; each CDR3 protein has one entry. The table lists 450,000 or so distinct CDR3 sequences, around 26% of them singletons. The TCR sequence derives from a male donor with ankylosing spondylitis. The genes are TRBV20-1 and TRBJ1-2, with TRBD1 identical over 7 bases. The sequenced sample consisted of blood, either unsorted or a sorted T cell fraction (not recorded which). This CDR3 is CSAPVTGFDGYTF. CDR3 nucleotide sequence: TGCAGTGCCCCTGTGACAGGGTTCGATGGCTACACCTTC.